The entry below gives a single TCR beta chain sequence along with its context. V dropped 7 bases and J dropped 4 bases, with 16 bases sitting between them. In germline, CDR1 is SNHLY, CDR2 FYNNEI. CDR3 length: 14 residues. This sample is part of a study of blood T cell repertoires in COVID-19. Turning to the study itself: T cells, B-cell-depleted T cells, or PBMCs supplied cDNA or gDNA.

Per the original data handling: Estimation of nucleated cell counts relied on the amplification of reference gene primers. Profiled with immunoSEQ multiplex PCR; TCRdb holds only in-frame clones, not every one. V and J calls and clone size are as listed in that table; D and trimming were resolved from the DNA. The sample lists hundreds of thousands of clones, about 80% occurring once. The source is a human donor in a cohort sampled during active COVID-19. The chain recombines TRBV2 with TRBJ1-1; the D is unclear. Input material: peripheral blood. The chain's CDR3 is CASTPWGGGTEAFF. CDR3 nucleotide sequence: TGTGCCAGCACTCCTTGGGGAGGAGGCACTGAAGCTTTCTTT.